This T cell receptor beta chain was sequenced during a study of blood T cell repertoires in COVID-19 (dated by TCRdb to the early 2020s). Study-wide context: The collaborator samples originated in the United States, Italy and Spain and spanned the acute and convalescent phases of COVID-19. The samples were drawn from the first 160 participants of the ongoing ImmuneRACE study and from 950 to 1,500 subjects provided by 6 global collaborators. The prospective study material was composed of cDNA or gDNA derived from T cells, B-cell-depleted T cells, or PBMCs. A de-identified subject ID, COVID-19 status, age in years and sex were almost always included in the sample metadata. The dataset comprised deeply sampled blood TCRbeta repertoires from subjects exposed to, actively infected with, or recovered from COVID-19. Where available, HLA class I and class II types were obtained from metadata supplied by the sample provider rather than from assay-based typing. The repertoires were made available in a free public database intended to serve as a resource for research on the immune response to SARS-CoV-2. What the research found in general, with its limitations: The amount of clinical and demographic metadata varied by source and participant and was provided uncurated.

To note about this clone: The clone's antigen remains unknown. Base qualities are not provided; no much larger clone lies one nucleotide away.

The collaborating institutions used their own protocols to collect whole blood in K2EDTA tubes. Collaborator samples were shipped for TCRbeta analysis as frozen whole blood, isolated PBMCs, or DNA extracted from either sample type. The CDR3 holds 14 amino acids from the cysteine to the phenylalanine. Left in the record is the CDR3 DNA by itself, 42 bases read in frame from the first base. CDR1 is given as SGHNT and CDR2 as YENEEA, both from the germline V gene. Relative to germline, V is 1 base shorter and J is 7 bases shorter, with 13 bases between their ends. TCRbeta CDR3 regions were amplified from genomic DNA by means of the immunoSEQ Assay, a bias-controlled multiplex PCR. Under the source paper's analysis protocol: The number of nucleated cells in each sample was estimated by amplification of reference gene primers within the assay. Sequence reads were collapsed and filtered to measure the absolute abundance of every unique TCRbeta CDR3 rearrangement. For each sample, productive Simpson clonality was calculated by taking the square root of Simpson's diversity index across productive rearrangements. TCRdb took over this immuneACCESS table, retaining in-frame rearrangements with V and J assigned. Such tables are incomplete; in checked studies, under half of the missing clones stem from an unresolved V gene, and the remainder is unexplained. For V, J and clone size, that table is used; D and trimming come from the DNA. The sample table holds 250,000 to 300,000 clones, of which over 65% were seen once. Around 3.4% of the sample comes from the top ten.

The receptor chain draws on TRBV11-3 and TRBJ2-5; the D region possibly corresponds to TRBD1 (5 bases align). Sequencing was performed on peripheral blood. This clonotype originated in a woman older than 75 with acute or convalescent COVID-19. The CDR3 protein: CASSLGQGLATQYF. The sequenced DNA: TGTGCCAGCAGCTTAGGGCAGGGATTGGCGACCCAGTACTTC.